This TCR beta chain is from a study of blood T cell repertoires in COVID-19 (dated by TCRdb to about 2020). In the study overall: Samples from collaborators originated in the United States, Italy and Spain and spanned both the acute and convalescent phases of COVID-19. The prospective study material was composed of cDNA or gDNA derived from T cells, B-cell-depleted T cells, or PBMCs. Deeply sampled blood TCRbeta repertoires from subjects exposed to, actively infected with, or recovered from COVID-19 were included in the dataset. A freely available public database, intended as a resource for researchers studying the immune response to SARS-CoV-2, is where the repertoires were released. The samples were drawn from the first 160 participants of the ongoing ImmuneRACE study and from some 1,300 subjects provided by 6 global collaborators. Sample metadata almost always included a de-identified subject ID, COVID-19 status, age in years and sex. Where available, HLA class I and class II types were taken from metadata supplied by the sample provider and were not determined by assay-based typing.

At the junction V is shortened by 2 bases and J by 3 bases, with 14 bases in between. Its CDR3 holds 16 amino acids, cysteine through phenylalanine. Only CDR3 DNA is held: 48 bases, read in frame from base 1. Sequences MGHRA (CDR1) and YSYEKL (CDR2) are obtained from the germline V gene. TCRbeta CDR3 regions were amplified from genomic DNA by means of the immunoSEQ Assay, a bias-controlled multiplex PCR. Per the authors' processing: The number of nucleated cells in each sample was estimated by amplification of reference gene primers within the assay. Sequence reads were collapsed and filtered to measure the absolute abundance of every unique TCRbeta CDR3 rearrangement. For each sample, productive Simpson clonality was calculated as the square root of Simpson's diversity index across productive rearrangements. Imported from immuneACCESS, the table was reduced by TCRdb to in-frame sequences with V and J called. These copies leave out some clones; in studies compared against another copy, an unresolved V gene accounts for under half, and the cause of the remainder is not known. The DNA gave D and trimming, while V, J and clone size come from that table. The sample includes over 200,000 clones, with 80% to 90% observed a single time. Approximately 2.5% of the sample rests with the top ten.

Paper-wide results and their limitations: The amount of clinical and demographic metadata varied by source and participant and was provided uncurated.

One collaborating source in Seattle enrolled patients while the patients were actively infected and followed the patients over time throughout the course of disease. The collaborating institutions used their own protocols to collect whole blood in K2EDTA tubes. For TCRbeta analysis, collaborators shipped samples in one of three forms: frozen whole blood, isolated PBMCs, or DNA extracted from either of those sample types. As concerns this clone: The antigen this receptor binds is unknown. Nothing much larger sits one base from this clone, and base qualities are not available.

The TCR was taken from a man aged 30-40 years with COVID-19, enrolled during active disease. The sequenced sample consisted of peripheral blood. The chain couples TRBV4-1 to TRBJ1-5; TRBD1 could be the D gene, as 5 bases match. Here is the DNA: TGCGCCAGCAGCCAAATTGGGGCAGGGAACAATCAGCCCCAGCATTTT. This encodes CASSQIGAGNNQPQHF.